This T cell receptor beta chain was identified during a study of Ad26.COV2.S vaccination and SARS-CoV-2 variants (dated by TCRdb to about 2021). The study in broad terms: Donors in the vaccine arm were drawn from COV1001, a multicentre, randomized, double-blind, placebo-controlled phase I-IIa trial testing Ad26.COV2.S in healthy adults. Dosing of Ad26.COV2.S was intramuscular, at either 5x10^10 or 1x10^11 viral particles, delivered as one shot or as two shots spaced 56 days apart. A total of approximately 32 samples were included in the TCR-sequenced set, comprising roughly 19 Ad26.COV2.S vaccine recipients, 5 placebo recipients and 8 SARS-CoV-2 convalescent individuals. TCRbeta repertoire sequencing was used to assess the specificity and breadth of SARS-CoV-2-reactive T cell receptors after Ad26.COV2.S vaccination. Blinding of investigators to trial group allocation was maintained during experiments and outcome assessment. Trial participants were randomized into five groups of five: low-dose or high-dose Ad26.COV2.S given once or twice, or placebo on both occasions.

Study-level results and caveats: The authors noted that total T cell responses may have been underestimated by the TCR breadth and depth analyses. Ad26.COV2.S recipients had higher spike-specific TCR breadth than placebo recipients (P = 0.0014). The study was not powered to compare responses between vaccine doses or regimens. After vaccination, substantial breadth of spike-specific CD8+ and CD4+ T cell responses was reported. Vaccine and placebo recipients had similar non-spike TCR breadth, a finding consistent with the vaccine containing only spike.

The CDR3 numbers 18 residues from cysteine through phenylalanine. The retained sequence is limited to the CDR3, 54 bases, with the frame set at the first base. The germline V gene (reference sequence) specifies SGHKS as CDR1 and YYEKEE as CDR2. V drops 4 bases and J drops 4 bases, leaving 26 bases in between. The sample's treatment or condition label, in plain terms: about 20 received Ad26.COV2.S at low or high dose, single or two shots; roughly five received placebo; per-sample allocation not given. Repertoires of vaccine and placebo recipients were sequenced from samples taken on day 63 after the first injection. Between 29 July and 7 August 2020, Cohort 1b enrolled 20 to 30 adults aged 18-55 years at one site in Boston, USA. Ad26.COV2.S consisted of a replication-incompetent adenovirus type 26 vector by which a prefusion-stabilized SARS-CoV-2 spike protein from the original Wuhan strain was expressed.

TCRbeta CDR3 regions were sequenced with the immunoSEQ Assay. After extraction, genomic DNA underwent amplification by bias-controlled multiplex PCR, followed by high-throughput sequencing. The paper's processing steps were these. To quantify the absolute abundance of every unique TCRbeta CDR3 region, sequences were collapsed and filtered. T cell fraction was estimated by normalization of TCRbeta template counts to usable DNA, with usable DNA being measured through amplification of reference genes present in all nucleated cells. Repertoire TCRs were annotated as SARS-CoV-2-specific by exact matching of V gene, CDR3 amino acid sequence and J gene to a known reactive TCR set. The reference SARS-CoV-2 TCR set was obtained from MIRA and was filtered for enrichment in COVID-19-positive ImmuneCODE repertoires, whereby public or cross-reactive TCRs were removed. Drawing on the MIRA antigens, annotated TCRs were analysed further at the level of specific ORF or position within ORF. Breadth was defined as the number of annotated unique rearrangements divided by the total number of unique productive rearrangements, and depth was defined as the summed frequency of the annotated unique rearrangements. Group comparisons of TCR breadth used two-sided Wilcoxon rank-sum tests. Held by TCRdb, this immuneACCESS table contains in-frame sequences only and omits some clones. Under half of the omission traces to an unresolved V gene where checked; the cause of the rest is unknown. V and J calls and clone size come straight from that table; D and trimming were deduced from the DNA. A total of 400,000 to 500,000 clones appear in this sample, roughly 90% of them only once. The ten largest make up about 3.6% of the sample.

In the case of this clone: No antigen is known for it. It has no much larger one-base neighbor in the sample; base qualities were not kept.

The source was peripheral blood, collected in a trial of Ad26.COV2.S vaccine versus placebo. The V and J segments used are TRBV5-5 and TRBJ2-5; TRBD1 is a weak D gene call, 6 bases matching. The TCR was taken from a person aged 18-60 years who received the Ad26.COV2.S COVID-19 vaccine or a placebo. The CDR3 has the sequence CASSRNYAGQSLRETQYF. The nucleotide sequence reads TGTGCCAGCAGCCGTAACTACGCCGGACAGTCCCTCCGAGAGACCCAGTACTTC.